Following are 18 T cell receptor beta chains from one sample sequenced in a study of glioma-infiltrating T cells. TCR alpha and beta CDR3 regions were amplified from RNA using iRepertoire nested multiplex PCR. Using its own MiXCR run on the multiplex PCR reads, TCRdb lists one record per CDR3 protein. The profile covers 150,000 to 200,000 distinct CDR3 sequences, with roughly two fifths appearing a single time and 5.2% taken by the ten largest. The sequenced sample consisted of glioma tissue, nonneoplastic brain tissue, or PBMCs (not recorded which). These receptors all stem from a human donor with low-grade glioma or glioblastoma, undergoing nonglioma brain surgery, or in good health (not recorded which).

Many counts were recorded for this clonotype. The rearrangement uses TRBV15 and TRBJ2-3, with D perhaps matching TRBD2 (5 bases). The CDR3 totals 15 residues. CDR1 is LNHNV, CDR2 YYDKDF, per germline (reference sequence). Trimming removed 4 bases at V and 5 bases at J, with 16 bases between. The CDR3 sequence is CATSMRRVGGDTQYF. The CDR3 DNA reads TGTGCCACCAGCATGCGGCGGGTTGGTGGAGATACGCAGTATTTT. Combining the CDR3 with reference TRBV15 and TRBJ2-3 gives the whole variable domain DAMVIQNPRYQVTQFGKPVTLSCSQTLNHNVMYWYQQKSSQAPKLLFHYYDKDFNNEADTPDNFQSRRPNTSFCFLDIRSPGLGDTAMYLCATSMRRVGGDTQYFGPGTRLTVL.

With respect to this clonotype: A read error is possible here, since a much larger clone lies one base away. The chain combines TRBV20-1 with TRBJ1-1; D might be TRBD1 (6 bases). CDR3 length equals 13 residues. CDR1 is DFQATT and CDR2 is SNEGSKA in the germline V gene (reference sequence). This CDR3 is CSASMGVLSGAVF. The DNA for the CDR3 is TGCAGTGCTTCAATGGGAGTTCTGTCGGGGGCGGTATTT.

With regard to this clonotype: The junction does not match germline at one end; this may be a read error. J is TRBJ1-1 and V is TRBV3-1; possibly TRBD1 for D (5 bases). Germline values: CDR1 LGHDT, CDR2 YNNKEL (reference sequence). CDR3 length: 16 amino acids. As DNA, the CDR3 is TGCGCCAGCAGCCAAGAGGTGGGGACCATGAACACTGAAGCTTTCTTT. This sequence encodes CASSQEVGTMNTEAFF.

This clonotype was counted many times. This chain joins TRBV4-2 and TRBJ2-7; D gene uncertain. The CDR3 consists of 16 residues. V lost 6 bases and J lost 1, with 19 bases in between. CDR1 is LGHNA, CDR2 YNFKEQ, per germline. The CDR3 reads CASRGGVGPDSYEQYF. The CDR3 DNA sequence: TGTGCCAGCAGAGGCGGCGTTGGCCCTGATTCCTACGAGCAGTACTTC.

The table lists this clonotype with a count of one. The gene calls are TRBV4-2 and TRBJ1-5; TRBD1 matches at 8 bases. V lost 5 bases and J lost 3; bases outside the gene matches: 12. The CDR3 consists of 17 residues. Germline loops: CDR1 LGHNA, CDR2 YNFKEQ. CDR3: CASSKVAAGGNNQPQHF. Written as DNA, the CDR3 is TGTGCCAGCAGCAAAGTCGCGGCAGGGGGCAACAATCAGCCCCAGCATTTT.

On this clonotype: With a much larger clone just one base away, this may be a read error. The gene calls are TRBV3-1 and TRBJ1-2; unclear D gene. The CDR3 extends over 14 amino acids. The germline gives CDR1 LGHDT, CDR2 YNNKEL (reference sequence). The CDR3 sequence is CAGSQDYNGYGYTF. CDR3 in DNA: TGTGCCGGCAGCCAAGACTACAACGGCTATGGCTACACCTTC.

This sequence joins TRBV28 and TRBJ1-5; D unclear. Germline-derived CDR1 and CDR2 are MDHEN and SYDVKM. V dropped 5 bases and J dropped 8 bases, with 16 bases sitting between them. CDR3 size: 14 residues. The CDR3 reads CASSQIKSDKPQHF. CDR3 DNA: TGTGCCAGCAGTCAGATCAAATCAGATAAGCCCCAGCATTTT. Full variable domain (missing parts from reference TRBV28 and TRBJ1-5): DVKVTQSSRYLVKRTGEKVFLECVQDMDHENMFWYRQDPGLGLRLIYFSYDVKMKEKGDIPEGYSVSREKKERFSLILESASTNQTSMYLCASSQIKSDKPQHFGDGTRLSIL.

Notes on this clonotype: One base away lies a much larger clone, so this may be a sequencing read error. This chain connects TRBV11-2 to TRBJ1-1; the D is unclear. CDR1 is SGHAT, CDR2 FQNNGV, per germline. The CDR3 covers 12 residues. Written as DNA, the CDR3 is TGTGCCAGCAGCGATTGGAACACTGAAGCTTCCTTT. It yields the protein CASSDWNTEASF.

This clonotype showed up just a few times. A much larger clonotype is one base distant, so this may be a read error. The rearrangement joins TRBV20-1 to TRBJ1-5; D perhaps matches TRBD1 (5 bases). The CDR3 sequence is 13 residues long. V lost 7 bases to trimming and J lost 4 bases, with 14 bases between them. Germline-derived CDR1 and CDR2 are DFQATT and SNEGSKA (reference sequence). The CDR3 DNA reads as TGCAGTGAGTCCCAGGGTTGGAATCAGCCCCAGCATTTT. This codes for CSESQGWNQPQHF.

This clonotype has a count of ten or more. The chain joins TRBV19 to TRBJ1-2; 9 bases are a match to TRBD1. Germline assignment: CDR1 LNHDA and CDR2 SQIVND (reference sequence). This CDR3 is built from 14 residues. The junction had 13 bases not matched to a gene; V was cut back by 5 bases and J by 12 bases. CDR3 protein: CASSAGTGKGIHTF. CDR3 DNA: TGTGCCAGTAGTGCTGGGACAGGGAAAGGTATCCACACCTTC.

On this clonotype: One base away lies a much larger clone, so this may be a sequencing read error. The V and J genes are TRBV6-5 and TRBJ2-7; TRBD2 agrees at 13 bases. The CDR3 consists of 16 residues. Per the germline V gene, CDR1 is MNHEY and CDR2 is SVGAGI. As DNA, the CDR3 is TGTGCCAGCAGTTACCGGACTAGCGGGGGCTCCTACGAGGAGTACTTC. Translation: CASSYRTSGGSYEEYF.

This clonotype was counted a single time. This may arise from a read error, as a much more abundant clone is one base away. The chain combines TRBV19 with TRBJ1-1; D ambiguous. The CDR3 has 14 amino acids. CDR1 LNHDA and CDR2 SQIVND come from the germline V gene (reference sequence). In DNA form, the CDR3 reads TGTGCCAGTATTGGCTCATGGGTGAACACTGAATCTTTCTTT. Amino acids: CASIGSWVNTESFF. The variable domain in full, completed from reference TRBV19 and TRBJ1-1, reads DGGITQSPKYLFRKEGQNVTLSCEQNLNHDAMYWYRQDPGQGLRLIYYSQIVNDFQKGDIAEGYSVSREKKESFPLTVTSAQKNPTAFYLCASIGSWVNTESFFGQGTRLTVV.

This clonotype occurred once. The chain combines TRBV12-3 or TRBV12-4 with TRBJ2-1; 8 bases map to TRBD1. The CDR3 contains 14 residues. Trimming removed 3 bases from V and 8 bases from J; junction bases left unmatched: 6. CDR3 bases: TGTGCCAGCAGTTTTCAGGGGGCGATCGATGAGCAGTTCTTC. Protein product: CASSFQGAIDEQFF.

Concerning this clonotype: This may arise from a read error, as a much more abundant clone is one base away. The chain uses TRBV20-1 and TRBJ2-5; D may be TRBD2 (6 bases). Germline CDR1 DFQATT, CDR2 SNEGSKA (reference sequence). CDR3 length equals 12 residues. Trimming cost V 3 bases and J 9 bases, with 14 bases left between them. In DNA form, the CDR3 reads TGCAGTGCTAGTCCCGGAGGGGAGGCCCAGTACTTC. As protein: CSASPGGEAQYF.

In DNA form, the CDR3 reads TGTGCCATCAGTGAGTCACTACAGGGGGAATCACCCCTCCACTTT. Its translation is CAISESLQGESPLHF. The V gene is TRBV10-3, the J gene TRBJ1-6; 8 bases map to TRBD1. The CDR3 length is 15 residues. The V segment lost 0 bases and the J segment 10 bases; nucleotides outside the gene matches: 5. Germline V CDR1 and CDR2: ENHRY, SYGVKD.

This clonotype was found many times. The chain uses TRBV10-3 and TRBJ1-5; D not resolved. Germline V gene sequence: CDR1 ENHRY, CDR2 SYGVKD. Trimming cost V 4 bases and J 7 bases, with 14 bases left between them. The CDR3 is 14 amino acids. The CDR3 region is CAISVPGREQPQHF. In DNA form, the CDR3 reads TGTGCCATCAGTGTCCCAGGAAGGGAACAGCCCCAGCATTTT.

Details on this clonotype: A junction boundary mismatches the germline segment, possibly from a read error. The chain recombines TRBV11-1 with TRBJ1-1; D may be TRBD1 (6 bases). The CDR3 has 12 residues. Germline CDR1 SGHAT, CDR2 FQDESV (reference sequence). The CDR3 nucleotides read TGTGCCAGACAGGGCAGCAACACTGAAGCTTCCTTT. It translates to CARQGSNTEASF.

Worth noting for this clonotype: Since a much larger clone is just one base distant, this may be a read error. The chain combines TRBV20-1 with TRBJ2-7, with 9 bases that match TRBD1. CDR1 and CDR2 from the germline V gene are DFQATT and SNEGSKA (reference sequence). This CDR3 contains 14 residues. In DNA form, the CDR3 reads TGCAGTGATAGACCGACAGGGGGGACGGACGAGCAGTACTTC. It codes for CSDRPTGGTDEQYF.